This T cell receptor (beta chain) derives from a study of T-cell memory formation after mild COVID-19. Study-level information: In these data, TCR clusters were largely donor specific.

The 5'RACE method, run with constant-segment primers, produced TCR alpha and TCR beta cDNA libraries (carrying sample barcodes and UMIs). TCRdb ran MiXCR on the 5' RACE reads and lists one entry per CDR3 protein. The sample consists of around 500,000 distinct CDR3 sequences, 15% to 20% of them appearing once. This CDR3 is 12 amino acids long. V was shortened by 3 bases and J by 6 bases, with 10 bases between the two germline ends. The germline V gene encodes CDR1 SGHKS and CDR2 YYEKEE (reference sequence). Material: PBMCs or a T cell subset sorted from them (not recorded which). The receptor was isolated from an adult woman who had mild COVID-19 (a few samples of this study predate the infection). Cell type and time point are not known. This chain connects TRBV5-5 to TRBJ2-7; tentative D call: TRBD1 (5 bases). Written as DNA, the CDR3 is TGTGCCAGCAGCTCTTCAGGGCTCGAGCAGTACTTC. This gives the protein CASSSSGLEQYF.